A selection of T cell receptor beta chains follows, all from one sample in a study of blood T cell repertoires in COVID-19. Sequencing was performed with immunoSEQ multiplex PCR; in TCRdb, only in-frame clones are kept and a portion is missing. The data hold about 280,000 clones, with around 90% observed a single time. The specimen sequenced was PBMCs or T cells enriched from blood (not recorded which). These receptors all stem from a woman aged 18-30 years with acute COVID-19. Each CDR3 is given with its conserved first and last residue. D genes are given only for firm matches. Not every row has a clone size; where given, it reads once, few, many or a size class.

TRBV7-9	NA	NA	TRBJ1-4	CASSFSGANEKLFF	TGTGCCAGCAGCTTTTCAGGGGCTAATGAAAAACTGTTTTTT
TRBV27	NA	NA	TRBJ2-1	CASSPRSVSDNEQFF	TGTGCCAGCAGTCCTAGGTCGGTCTCGGACAATGAGCAGTTCTTC
TRBV5-1	TRBD2	NA	TRBJ2-1	CASRSAASGSYNEQFF	TGCGCCAGCAGATCGGCGGCTAGCGGCTCCTACAATGAGCAGTTCTTC
TRBV7-2	NA	NA	TRBJ1-3	CASSLMKSSGNTIYF	TGTGCCAGCAGCTTAATGAAGAGCTCTGGAAACACCATATATTTT
TRBV3-1/TRBV3-2	NA	NA	TRBJ2-3	CASSQALQGWGSTDTQYF	TGTGCCAGCAGCCAAGCCCTTCAGGGTTGGGGAAGCACAGATACGCAGTATTTT
TRBV7-2	TRBD2	once	TRBJ2-7	CASSLEGLAAYEQYF	TGTGCCAGCAGCTTGGAGGGACTAGCCGCCTACGAGCAGTACTTC
TRBV19	TRBD1	NA	TRBJ1-2	CASRPDRGAYGYTF	TGTGCCAGTAGGCCGGACAGGGGAGCCTATGGCTACACCTTC
TRBV5-1	TRBD1	NA	TRBJ1-1	CASSSLSQGTAVGAFF	TGCGCCAGCAGCTCCCTTTCACAAGGGACAGCTGTGGGAGCTTTCTTT
TRBV2	TRBD2	NA	TRBJ2-5	CASSGLTSGRGEETQYF	TGTGCCAGCAGTGGGCTGACTAGCGGGAGGGGAGAGGAGACCCAGTACTTC
TRBV30	NA	NA	TRBJ1-5	CAWSEGRGWTQPQHF	TGTGCCTGGAGTGAAGGGAGGGGTTGGACTCAGCCCCAGCATTTT
TRBV16	NA	NA	TRBJ1-1	CASSPSHGNTEAFF	TGTGCCAGCAGCCCCTCGCACGGGAACACTGAAGCTTTCTTT
TRBV5-4	TRBD2	NA	TRBJ2-1	CASTLGLAGNNEQFF	TGTGCCAGCACCCTAGGGCTAGCGGGAAACAATGAGCAGTTCTTC
TRBV6-5	TRBD1	NA	TRBJ1-1	CASRSGGTEAFF	TGTGCCAGCAGGTCAGGGGGGACTGAAGCTTTCTTT
TRBV19	TRBD1	NA	TRBJ1-3	CASRDRGYGNTIYF	TGTGCCAGTAGGGACAGGGGGTACGGAAACACCATATATTTT
TRBV2	TRBD2	NA	TRBJ2-1	CASSVLAGQPRVNEQFF	TGTGCCAGCAGTGTACTAGCGGGGCAGCCGCGGGTAAATGAGCAGTTCTTC
TRBV28	NA	NA	TRBJ2-3	CASSPPEGRADTQYF	TGTGCCAGCAGTCCACCGGAGGGACGGGCAGATACGCAGTATTTT
TRBV27	TRBD2	NA	TRBJ2-1	CASSLGLAEYNEQFF	TGTGCCAGCAGTCTCGGACTAGCGGAGTACAATGAGCAGTTCTTC
TRBV4-3	TRBD1	NA	TRBJ2-1	CASSQDRRTGAYNEQFF	TGCGCCAGCAGCCAAGATCGGCGGACAGGGGCCTACAATGAGCAGTTCTTC
TRBV24-1	NA	NA	TRBJ2-3	CATSRTDTQYF	TGTGCCACCAGCAGAACAGATACGCAGTATTTT
TRBV10-3	TRBD1	many	TRBJ2-7	CAISEGTGVGEQYF	TGTGCCATCAGTGAGGGGACAGGGGTCGGGGAGCAGTACTTC
TRBV4-3	NA	NA	TRBJ1-4	CASSQGQASNEKLFF	TGCGCCAGCAGCCAAGGCCAGGCGAGTAATGAAAAACTGTTTTTT
TRBV5-1	NA	NA	TRBJ1-1	CASSLDSANTEAFF	TGCGCCAGCAGCCTGGACAGTGCGAACACTGAAGCTTTCTTT
TRBV6-5	TRBD1	few	TRBJ1-2	CASSQPATGNYGYTF	TGTGCCAGCAGTCAGCCCGCGACAGGGAACTATGGCTACACCTTC
TRBV5-1	TRBD1	NA	TRBJ1-1	CASSSGQGAMNTEAFF	TGCGCCAGCAGCTCGGGACAGGGGGCGATGAACACTGAAGCTTTCTTT
TRBV7-9	TRBD2	NA	TRBJ2-3	CASSSWEGGTDTQYF	TGTGCCAGCAGCTCCTGGGAGGGCGGTACAGATACGCAGTATTTT
TRBV29-1	TRBD1	few	TRBJ1-1	CSTRQGANTEAFF	TGCAGCACTAGACAGGGGGCGAACACTGAAGCTTTCTTT
TRBV6-5	NA	NA	TRBJ1-1	CASSYLGTSSYTEAFF	TGTGCCAGCAGTTACCTTGGGACTTCTTCGTACACTGAAGCTTTCTTT
TRBV28	NA	NA	TRBJ1-1	CASSLWEGRGTEAFF	TGTGCCAGCAGTTTATGGGAGGGACGAGGCACTGAAGCTTTCTTT
TRBV4-1	NA	NA	TRBJ1-1	CASSQDQRGRAFF	TGCGCCAGCAGCCAAGATCAGCGAGGGAGAGCTTTCTTT